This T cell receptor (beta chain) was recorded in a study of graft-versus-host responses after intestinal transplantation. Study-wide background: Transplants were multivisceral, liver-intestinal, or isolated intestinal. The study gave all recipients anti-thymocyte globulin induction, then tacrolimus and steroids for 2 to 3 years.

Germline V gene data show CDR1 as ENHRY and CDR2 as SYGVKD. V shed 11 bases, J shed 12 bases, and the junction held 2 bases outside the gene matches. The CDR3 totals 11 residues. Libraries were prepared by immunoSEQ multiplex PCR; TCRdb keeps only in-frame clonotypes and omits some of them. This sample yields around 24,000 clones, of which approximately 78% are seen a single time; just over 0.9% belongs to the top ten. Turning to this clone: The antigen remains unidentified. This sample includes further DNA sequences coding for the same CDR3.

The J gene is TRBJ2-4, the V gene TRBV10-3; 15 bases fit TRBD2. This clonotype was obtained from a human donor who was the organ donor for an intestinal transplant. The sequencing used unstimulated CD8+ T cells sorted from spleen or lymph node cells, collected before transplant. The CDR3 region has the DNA TGTGCCGTGGGACTAGCGGGGGGTCAGTACTTC. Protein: CAVGLAGGQYF.